Detailed here is one T cell receptor (beta chain). Looked up from germline, CDR1 is SQVTM and CDR2 is ANQGSEA. Between the trimmed V and J ends, which lost 4 bases and 4 bases, there was a span of 14 bases. The CDR3 spans 14 residues. This sample stems from a study of T cells in tuberculosis. The assay was immunoSEQ multiplex PCR, and TCRdb's table has in-frame clones only and misses some. The sample carries 20,000 to 25,000 clones, 97% recorded once. The specimen sequenced was PBMCs. The rearrangement joins TRBV29-1 to TRBJ1-3; possibly TRBD1 for D (5 bases). This receptor was identified in a donor aged 10-29 years with latent tuberculosis or without tuberculosis infection. CDR3 protein: CSVVGLKGGNTIYF. The CDR3, as DNA: TGCAGCGTTGTGGGTTTGAAGGGGGGAAACACCATATATTTT.